This T cell receptor beta chain was documented in a study of blood T cell repertoires in COVID-19 (dated by TCRdb to about 2020). In terms of the full investigation: The collaborator samples originated in the United States, Italy and Spain and spanned the acute and convalescent phases of COVID-19. The sample metadata nearly always contained a de-identified subject ID, COVID-19 status, age in years and sex. HLA class I and class II types, where available, came from metadata supplied by the sample provider rather than from assay-based typing. The repertoires were made available in a free public database intended to serve as a resource for research on the immune response to SARS-CoV-2. The samples were drawn from the first 160 participants of the ongoing ImmuneRACE study and from 950 to 1,500 subjects provided by 6 global collaborators. The material from the prospective study consisted of cDNA or gDNA derived from T cells, B-cell-depleted T cells, or PBMCs. The dataset comprised deeply sampled blood TCRbeta repertoires from subjects exposed to, actively infected with, or recovered from COVID-19.

V has 6 bases trimmed and J has 7 bases trimmed; junction bases matching no gene number 9. The CDR3 holds 13 amino acids from the cysteine to the phenylalanine. Only the CDR3 region is kept as DNA, spanning 39 bases read in frame from base 1. From the germline V gene (reference sequence), CDR1 is MNHNY and CDR2 is SVGAGI. Summary of the overall study and its limitations: The amount of clinical and demographic metadata varied by source and participant and was provided uncurated.

TCRbeta CDR3 regions were amplified from genomic DNA using the immunoSEQ Assay, a bias-controlled multiplex PCR. Per the authors' processing: Nucleated cell counts per sample were estimated from amplification of reference gene primers within the assay. Sequence reads were collapsed and filtered to measure the absolute abundance of every unique TCRbeta CDR3 rearrangement. Productive Simpson clonality was computed per sample as the square root of Simpson's diversity index over productive rearrangements. Drawn from immuneACCESS, this table holds only the in-frame rearrangements with V and J called that TCRdb kept. Clones are partly lost; checked studies trace under half to an unresolved V gene and leave the rest unexplained. The V and J calls and the clone size are those of that table, but D and trimming were determined from the DNA. Counted in this sample were approximately 210,000 clones; roughly nine tenths of them appeared once. The ten largest clones add up to around 8% of the sample.

Participants in the prospective study were enrolled through a virtual design, were aged roughly 18 to 95 years, and lived in approximately 24 United States geographic areas. In the prospective study, cohorts were assigned on the basis of participant-reported clinical history obtained from a screening survey and a study questionnaire. Recovered participants in ImmuneRACE Cohort 3 were defined as having two consecutive negative NP/OP PCR tests, clearance from a healthcare professional, or resolution of symptoms. In the prospective study, whole blood, serum and a nasopharyngeal or oropharyngeal swab were collected from each participant by mobile phlebotomists. Over a roughly two-month period, participants in the prospective study had the option of providing additional blood draws and questionnaires. Before DNA extraction, prospective study blood samples were shipped either frozen or at room temperature.

There are many counts of this clone. No antigen is known for it. One base away there is no much larger clone; base qualities are not given. The TCR originated in a woman between 18 and 29 years old who had recovered from COVID-19. Sequencing was done on a sample of PBMCs or T cells enriched from blood (not recorded which). The chain uses TRBV6-6 and TRBJ2-7; 7 bases in the junction line up with TRBD2. CDR3 protein: CASSTTSGGEQYF. The base sequence is TGTGCCAGCAGCACTACGTCCGGGGGGGAGCAGTACTTC.